Listed here are 20 T cell receptor beta chains from one sample, sequenced in a study of OX40 agonist ivuxolimab in advanced cancers. Sequencing used immunoSEQ multiplex PCR; TCRdb keeps in-frame clones, though not all of them. Here the sample spans approximately 82,000 clones, 86% being singletons. The specimen comprised CD4+ or CD8+ T cells sorted from blood, sampled in a trial of the OX40 agonist ivuxolimab. These TCRs come from an adult with an advanced solid tumor such as melanoma, head and neck, liver or kidney cancer.

The V gene is TRBV7-8, the J gene TRBJ2-7; TRBD2 agrees at 10 bases. Germline assignment: CDR1 SGHVS and CDR2 FQNEAQ. The length of the CDR3 is 15 residues. Trimming at V came to 3 bases and at J to 5 bases, leaving 7 bases not matched to a gene. Here the CDR3 reads CASSFLGTSEDEQYF. The CDR3 coding sequence is TGTGCCAGCAGCTTCCTGGGGACTAGCGAAGACGAGCAGTACTTC.

The V gene is TRBV5-7, the J gene TRBJ2-7; TRBD1 might be the D (5 bases). TRBV5-7 counts as an open reading frame of uncertain function. V lost 1 base and J lost 2, with 13 bases in between. CDR3 length: 15 amino acids. The CDR3 sequence is CASSLPWTNTYEQYF. DNA for the CDR3: TGTGCCAGCAGCTTGCCCTGGACAAACACCTACGAGCAGTACTTC.

The chain couples TRBV25-1 to TRBJ2-5; 8 nucleotides agree with TRBD1. The V gene's germline CDR1 is MGHDK and CDR2 SYGVNS. This CDR3 is 16 amino acids long. The V and J ends lost 3 bases and 5 bases, in that order; junction bases with no gene match: 11. The CDR3 is CASSDLLTGARETQYF. In DNA form, the CDR3 reads TGTGCCAGCAGTGATCTATTGACAGGGGCGAGGGAGACCCAGTACTTC. The variable domain in full, completed from reference TRBV25-1 and TRBJ2-5, reads EADIYQTPRYLVIGTGKKITLECSQTMGHDKMYWYQQDPGMELHLIHYSYGVNSTEKGDLSSESTVSRIRTEHFPLTLESARPSHTSQYLCASSDLLTGARETQYFGPGTRLLVL.

This clone was recorded once. DNA for the CDR3: TGTGCCAGCAGTTCAACGACCAAAGGACAGGAAGCAACTAATGAAAAACTGTTTTTT. Translating it yields CASSSTTKGQEATNEKLFF. This chain connects TRBV6-4 to TRBJ1-4; 7 nucleotides align to TRBD1. In germline, CDR1 is MRHNA, CDR2 SNTAGT. The junction had 15 bases not matched to a gene; V was cut back by 5 bases and J by 0 bases. The CDR3 extends over 19 amino acids.

The CDR3 reads CASSQEGGLAVYEQYF. The CDR3 DNA reads as TGCGCCAGCAGCCAAGAGGGAGGACTAGCGGTCTACGAGCAGTACTTC. The J gene is TRBJ2-7, the V gene TRBV4-3, with 10 positions matching TRBD2. Per the germline V gene, CDR1 is LGHNA and CDR2 is YSLEER. The CDR3 has 16 amino acids. After removal of 0 bases from V and 3 bases from J, the junction contained 5 bases not matched to a gene.

This chain's CDR3 is CASSLGDGGSYEQYF. DNA of the CDR3: TGTGCCAGCAGCTTAGGTGATGGGGGCTCCTACGAGCAGTACTTC. J is TRBJ2-7 and V is TRBV7-6; perhaps D is TRBD1 or TRBD2 (5 bases each). The CDR3 contains 15 residues. Germline CDR1 reads SGHVS; CDR2 reads FNYEAQ. The V and J ends lost 1 base and 0 bases respectively, with 10 bases between them.

The gene calls are TRBV7-2 and TRBJ1-1, with D hard to call. The CDR3 loop spans 14 amino acids. The germline V and J ends were trimmed by 2 bases and 6 bases, with 13 bases remaining between them. Germline V gene data show CDR1 as SGHTA and CDR2 as FQGNSA. CDR3: CASSLTTRNAEAFF. Here the CDR3 DNA reads TGTGCCAGCAGCTTAACAACCAGAAATGCTGAAGCTTTCTTT.

This rearrangement joins TRBV9 to TRBJ2-7; D unclear. Germline V CDR1 and CDR2: SGDLS, YYNGEE. The V end was cut by 0 bases, the J end by 1 base, with 14 bases between. The CDR3 is 16 residues long. The CDR3 here is CASSVGSVPESYEQYF. CDR3 nucleotides: TGTGCCAGCAGCGTAGGCTCAGTACCGGAGTCCTACGAGCAGTACTTC.

In regard to this clone: A junction boundary mismatches the germline segment, possibly from a read error. V and J are TRBV13 and TRBJ1-3, with D possibly being TRBD1 (6 bases). The germline V gene has CDR1 PRHDT and CDR2 FYEKMQ (reference sequence). The CDR3 sequence is 14 residues long. The DNA of the CDR3 is TGTGCCAGCAGCCTAGGGGGAGGAGGAAACACCATATATTTT. Protein sequence: CASSLGGGGNTIYF.

This clone showed up just once. The chain uses TRBV15 and TRBJ2-3; perhaps TRBD1 as D (6 bases). This CDR3 has 18 residues. CDR1 is LNHNV, CDR2 YYDKDF, per germline (reference sequence). Trimming left V 0 bases short and J 1 base short, with 17 bases between. The CDR3 nucleotides read TGTGCCACCAGCAGAGACATGACAGGAGGCCCTCGCACAGATACGCAGTATTTT. It encodes CATSRDMTGGPRTDTQYF.

The chain is built from TRBV5-6 and TRBJ1-2; a possible D gene is TRBD1 (6 bases). The V end was cut by 5 bases, the J end by 4 bases, with 9 bases between. CDR1 and CDR2 from the germline V gene are SGHDT and YYEEEE. This CDR3 comprises 12 residues. CDR3 region: CASSGGSYGYTF. As DNA, the CDR3 is TGTGCCAGCAGTGGGGGCAGCTATGGCTACACCTTC.

The rearrangement joins TRBV27 to TRBJ2-2; 12 bases fit TRBD2. Losses at the gene ends were 5 bases for V and 4 bases for J; bases not matched to a gene: 11. The V gene's germline CDR1 is MNHEY and CDR2 SMNVEV (reference sequence). The CDR3 loop spans 18 amino acids. CDR3: CASSPLSLAGGTTGELFF. The CDR3 DNA sequence: TGTGCCAGCAGTCCCTTATCTCTAGCGGGAGGGACCACCGGGGAGCTGTTTTTT.

CDR3 sequence (DNA): TGTGCCAGTAGTTACAGACAGGGGGTTAACACTGAAGCTTTCTTT. This codes for CASSYRQGVNTEAFF. This chain uses TRBV19 with TRBJ1-1, with TRBD1 matching over 9 bases. Per germline, CDR1 LNHDA and CDR2 SQIVND (reference sequence). The CDR3 covers 15 residues. J gave up 2 bases and V 5 bases, and 6 bases lay outside the gene matches.

This chain uses TRBV19 with TRBJ2-2; unclear D gene. The V end was cut by 7 bases, the J end by 4 bases, with 10 bases between. This CDR3 is 13 amino acids long. From germline, CDR1 is LNHDA and CDR2 SQIVND (reference sequence). CDR3 DNA sequence: TGTGCCAGTATTTACTCGGGCACCGGGGAGCTGTTTTTT. Amino acids: CASIYSGTGELFF.

The chain combines TRBV23-1 with TRBJ2-5, with D unresolved. TRBV23-1 counts as an open reading frame of uncertain function. The CDR3 runs 15 residues. Trimming removed 0 bases at V and 7 bases at J, with 15 bases between. Here the CDR3 DNA reads TGCGCCAGCAGTCAATCGGAAAACAGCCTCCGGACCCAGTACTTC. Protein: CASSQSENSLRTQYF.

The chain recombines TRBV9 with TRBJ2-1; D gene unclear. The CDR3 has 13 residues. The ends were cut back, 3 bases at V and 6 bases at J, with 10 bases in the middle. Germline lookup yields CDR1 SGDLS and CDR2 YYNGEE. In nucleotides, the CDR3 is TGTGCCAGCAGCGCGTCGGGTATCAATGAGCAGTTCTTC. It is translated as CASSASGINEQFF.

The chain is built from TRBV30 and TRBJ2-7; D remains unclear. With 0 bases removed from V and 2 bases from J, the gap between germline ends came to 8 bases. CDR1 and CDR2 (germline): GTSNPN, SVGIG (reference sequence). The CDR3 contains 13 residues. CDR3 sequence (DNA): TGTGCCTGGAGTGTACACGGCGCCTACGAGCAGTACTTC. Translated: CAWSVHGAYEQYF.

The sample holds one count of this clone. The V and J genes are TRBV2 and TRBJ2-6; D uncertain. CDR3 length: 13 amino acids. Germline CDR1 is SNHLY and CDR2 is FYNNEI. V was pared by 8 bases and J by 0 bases, with 5 bases between. CDR3 bases: TGTGCCAGCCAAGACTCTGGGGCCAACGTCCTGACTTTC. Amino acids: CASQDSGANVLTF.

The rearrangement links TRBV15 to TRBJ1-1; D is unresolved. Germline V gene data show CDR1 as LNHNV and CDR2 as YYDKDF (reference sequence). Trimming left V 3 bases short and J 4 bases short, with 12 bases between. The CDR3 is 14 amino acids. The DNA for the CDR3 is TGTGCCACCAGCAGTAGGGCCCAAGGCACTGAAGCTTTCTTT. Its protein is CATSSRAQGTEAFF.

The chain uses TRBV7-3 and TRBJ2-6, with D unresolved. The CDR3 sequence is 13 residues long. The V gene lost 3 bases and the J gene lost 4 bases, with 4 bases spanning the gap. In germline, CDR1 is SGHTA, CDR2 FQGTGA. CDR3 sequence: CASSFFGANVLTF. The CDR3 DNA reads as TGTGCCAGCAGCTTTTTCGGGGCCAACGTCCTGACTTTC.